These 26 T cell receptor beta chains share one sample of origin, sequenced in a study of T cell repertoires in cytomegalovirus infection. From the reads, TCRdb called clonotypes with MiXCR, one entry per CDR3 protein. The sample gives over 150,000 distinct CDR3 sequences, roughly a fifth of which show up once; under 3.5% is in the top ten. Material: PBMCs. The source of these receptors is a human donor in good health (CMV status not recorded). Some clones in this sample may be carry-over from other donors' samples.

This clonotype was seen a few times. V and J are TRBV5-1 and TRBJ2-5; D perhaps matches TRBD2 (6 bases). V dropped 4 bases and J dropped 1 base, with 26 bases sitting between them. Per germline, CDR1 SGHRS and CDR2 YFSETQ. The CDR3 is 19 residues long. CDR3 DNA: TGCGCCAGCAGCCCCCCCCCGCTCCCGGGAGTACCCTTCCAAGAGACCCAGTACTTC. It yields the protein CASSPPPLPGVPFQETQYF.

At least ten counts were recorded for this clonotype. The genes are TRBV7-2 and TRBJ1-5; no firm D call. V was pared by 1 base and J by 9 bases, with 7 bases between. Looked up from germline, CDR1 is SGHTA and CDR2 is FQGNSA. The CDR3 loop spans 12 amino acids. Here the CDR3 reads CASSLDWSPQHF. For the CDR3, the DNA is TGTGCCAGCAGCTTAGACTGGTCGCCCCAGCATTTT.

Only a few counts were recorded for this clonotype. The chain is built from TRBV7-7 and TRBJ2-2, with TRBD2 matching over 8 bases. This CDR3 contains 14 residues. V dropped 5 bases and J dropped 4; count of bases not matched to a gene: 3. The germline V gene encodes CDR1 SSHAT and CDR2 FNYEAQ (reference sequence). The CDR3 DNA reads as TGTGCCAGCAGCCCCGGGGGGGCCACCGGGGAGCTGTTTTTT. This sequence encodes CASSPGGATGELFF.

This clonotype was observed a handful of times. The junction departs from the called germline gene at one end, perhaps through a read error. The chain combines TRBV18 with TRBJ1-6; tentatively, D is TRBD1 (5 bases). CDR1 and CDR2 from the germline V gene are KGHSH and LQKENI. This CDR3 is 14 amino acids long. The CDR3 here is CASSDQGRVGTSLF. The CDR3, as DNA: TGTGCCAGCTCTGACCAGGGCAGGGTCGGAACGAGTCTCTTT.

The chain couples TRBV18 to TRBJ1-1, with 8 bases identical to TRBD1. The CDR3 runs 16 residues. Germline V CDR1 and CDR2: KGHSH, LQKENI. The trim removed 3 bases at V and 0 bases at J, leaving 6 bases unmatched. CDR3 protein: CASSPRGLNMNTEAFF. In DNA form, the CDR3 reads TGTGCCAGCTCACCCAGGGGGCTAAACATGAACACTGAAGCTTTCTTT.

A few counts support this clonotype. This sequence joins TRBV12-3 or TRBV12-4 and TRBJ2-7; D may match TRBD1 or TRBD2 (5 bases each). V was pared by 0 bases and J by 6 bases, with 9 bases between. The CDR3 sequence is 13 residues long. The CDR3 loop reads CASSLAEGSEQYF. CDR3 nucleotide sequence: TGTGCCAGCAGTTTAGCAGAGGGGAGCGAGCAGTACTTC.

This clonotype turned up a few times. The chain carries TRBV20-1 and TRBJ2-7; D gene uncertain. CDR1 is DFQATT, CDR2 SNEGSKA, per germline (reference sequence). The CDR3 totals 13 residues. Trimming left V 0 bases short and J 2 bases short, with 8 bases between. CDR3 loop: CSAREGFAYEQYF. The CDR3 DNA is TGCAGTGCTAGAGAAGGGTTCGCCTACGAGCAGTACTTC.

The genes are TRBV7-9 and TRBJ1-2; D gene ambiguous. CDR3 size: 15 residues. CDR1 and CDR2 from the germline V gene are SEHNR and FQNEAQ (reference sequence). The V gene lost 5 bases and the J gene lost 0 bases, with 13 bases spanning the gap. Here the CDR3 reads CASSPSVGPNYGYTF. The CDR3 coding sequence is TGTGCCAGCAGCCCTAGTGTAGGGCCTAACTATGGCTACACCTTC.

Ten or more counts support this clonotype. The chain combines TRBV28 with TRBJ1-5; no firm D call. Germline CDR1 is MDHEN and CDR2 is SYDVKM. Trimming cost V 6 bases and J 2 bases, with 5 bases left between them. This CDR3 is 12 amino acids long. The CDR3 DNA sequence: TGTGCCAGCAGCAGACGCAATCAGCCCCAGCATTTT. This sequence encodes CASSRRNQPQHF.

In this sample, this clonotype turned up many times. V gene TRBV6-1 combines with J gene TRBJ1-6, with 10 bases lining up with TRBD1. This CDR3 has 16 residues. The V segment lost 5 bases and the J segment 10 bases; nucleotides outside the gene matches: 11. In germline, CDR1 is MNHNS, CDR2 SASEGT. CDR3 sequence reads: CASSRDRGGLGSPLHF. CDR3 DNA: TGTGCCAGCAGTCGGGACAGGGGCGGTCTGGGATCACCCCTCCACTTT.

By frequency in the sample, this clonotype is medium-sized. The chain recombines TRBV6-1 with TRBJ1-1, with D possibly TRBD1 on 5 matching bases. Germline values: CDR1 MNHNS, CDR2 SASEGT. The CDR3 runs 14 residues. Trimming shortened V by 6 bases and J by 1 base, and 12 bases separated the two germline ends. This CDR3 reads CASSSPGRNTEAFF. In nucleotides, the CDR3 is TGTGCCAGCAGCTCCCCAGGGCGGAACACTGAAGCTTTCTTT.

This clonotype showed up just a few times. The genes are TRBV29-1 and TRBJ2-2; D unclear. Per germline, CDR1 SQVTM and CDR2 ANQGSEA. The CDR3 is 13 residues long. V lost 3 bases and J 3 bases, leaving 8 bases between the germline ends. This CDR3 is CSVDSLYTGELFF. In DNA form, the CDR3 reads TGCAGCGTTGACTCACTCTACACCGGGGAGCTGTTTTTT.

This clonotype has ten or more counts. Here the CDR3 DNA reads TGCGCCAGCAGCCAAGCGTTAGCGGGGTCGGAGACCCAGTACTTC. Amino acids: CASSQALAGSETQYF. The rearrangement uses TRBV4-1 and TRBJ2-5; 8 bases are shared with TRBD2. V was pared by 1 base and J by 5 bases, with 6 bases of the junction left unmatched. The CDR3 covers 15 residues. Germline assignment: CDR1 MGHRA and CDR2 YSYEKL.

This clonotype was found many times. DNA of the CDR3: TGTGCCAGCAGCGTAGCTACAGGGGGCTATGGCTACACCTTC. This sequence encodes CASSVATGGYGYTF. The chain uses TRBV9 and TRBJ1-2, with TRBD1 matching 8 bases. The CDR3 is made up of 14 amino acids. The germline V gene encodes CDR1 SGDLS and CDR2 YYNGEE. V shed 0 bases and J 4 bases; nucleotides not matched to a gene: 2.

This clonotype showed up just a few times. The chain uses TRBV5-6 and TRBJ2-3, with D unclear. The CDR3 spans 13 residues. V was cut by 4 bases and J by 4 bases, with 10 bases left in between. The germline gives CDR1 SGHDT, CDR2 YYEEEE. For the CDR3, the DNA is TGTGCCAGCAGCCGAAGCGATGCAGATACGCAGTATTTT. It is translated as CASSRSDADTQYF.

The rearrangement uses TRBV4-3 and TRBJ2-2, with 11 nucleotides matching TRBD1. The CDR3 has 16 amino acids. Germline V CDR1 and CDR2: LGHNA, YSLEER. Trimming took 3 bases from V and 8 from J; bases not matched to a gene: 8. CDR3 loop: CASSQTRDRGAGELFF. DNA of the CDR3: TGCGCCAGCAGCCAGACTCGGGACAGGGGGGCGGGGGAGCTGTTTTTT.

V is TRBV11-3 and J is TRBJ2-5; TRBD2 aligns across 7 bases. Trimming cost V 5 bases and J 5 bases; bases outside gene matches: 8. CDR3 length: 14 amino acids. Germline V gives CDR1 SGHNT, CDR2 YENEEA. The CDR3 nucleotides are TGTGCCAGCAGCGGGGGGGGGTCGAGGGAGACCCAGTACTTC. Translated, it gives CASSGGGSRETQYF. Full variable domain (outside the CDR3, taken from reference TRBV11-3 and TRBJ2-5): EAGVVQSPRYKIIEKKQPVAFWCNPISGHNTLYWYLQNLGQGPELLIRYENEEAVDDSQLPKDRFSAERLKGVDSTLKIQPAELGDSAVYLCASSGGGSRETQYFGPGTRLLVL.

The chain recombines TRBV12-3 or TRBV12-4 with TRBJ2-7; maybe TRBD2 (5 bases). This CDR3 contains 14 residues. Trimming stripped 1 base from V and 0 bases from J, with 7 bases between. As DNA, the CDR3 is TGTGCCAGCAGTTTAGGAGGGATCTCCTACGAGCAGTACTTC. This sequence encodes CASSLGGISYEQYF.

The V and J genes are TRBV3-1 and TRBJ2-5, with D perhaps being TRBD1 or TRBD2 (5 bases each). Trimming removed 2 bases from V and 3 bases from J, with 22 bases in between. The CDR3 has 18 residues. Germline V lookup: CDR1 LGHDT, CDR2 YNNKEL (reference sequence). The CDR3 loop reads CASSQRGASGPVKETQYF. As DNA, the CDR3 is TGTGCCAGCAGCCAACGAGGAGCCTCGGGGCCCGTAAAAGAGACCCAGTACTTC.

This CDR3 is CASSHLKLQGSGNTIYF. CDR3 in DNA: TGTGCCAGCAGCCATCTAAAATTACAGGGTTCTGGAAACACCATATATTTT. This rearrangement joins TRBV3-1 to TRBJ1-3, with D maybe TRBD1 (6 bases). Germline-derived CDR1 and CDR2 are LGHDT and YNNKEL (reference sequence). The CDR3 loop spans 17 amino acids. Trimming pared 3 bases from V and 1 base from J, leaving 16 bases between.

The J gene is TRBJ1-1, the V gene TRBV7-2; D is ambiguous. Looked up from germline, CDR1 is SGHTA and CDR2 is FQGNSA. The CDR3 runs to 13 residues. The germline V and J ends were trimmed by 0 bases and 8 bases, with 10 bases remaining between them. CDR3 DNA sequence: TGTGCCAGCAGCTTAGCTGACCGGCGCGAAGCTTTCTTT. Residues: CASSLADRREAFF.

This clonotype was detected ten times or more. The CDR3 DNA is TGTGCCAGCAGCTTAGGCGGGTCTGGAAACACCATATATTTT. Its protein is CASSLGGSGNTIYF. This chain uses TRBV7-8 with TRBJ1-3, with unresolved D. The CDR3 has 14 residues. Germline-derived CDR1 and CDR2 are SGHVS and FQNEAQ. Trimming left V 1 base short and J 1 base short, with 5 bases between.

The chain uses TRBV5-1 and TRBJ1-1; possible D gene TRBD1, 6 bases. Germline V gene lookup returns CDR1 SGHRS and CDR2 YFSETQ. V was cut by 1 base and J by 4 bases, with 17 bases left in between. CDR3 length: 16 residues. The CDR3 spells CASSLPPPGGPTEAFF. The CDR3 DNA reads TGCGCCAGCAGCTTGCCTCCCCCCGGGGGCCCCACTGAAGCTTTCTTT.

There are many counts of this clonotype. The chain recombines TRBV4-1 with TRBJ1-1, with 7 bases matching TRBD1. The CDR3 is made up of 13 amino acids. Germline CDR1 MGHRA, CDR2 YSYEKL. V was clipped by 4 bases and J by 8 bases; unmatched bases: 7. The chain's CDR3 is CASSPAGGPEAFF. Written as DNA, the CDR3 is TGCGCCAGCAGCCCCGCAGGGGGACCCGAAGCTTTCTTT.

This clonotype has just a few counts. The chain is built from TRBV30 and TRBJ1-1; no reliable D call. Per germline, CDR1 GTSNPN and CDR2 SVGIG (reference sequence). Trimming removed 2 bases from V and 8 bases from J, with 12 bases in between. The CDR3 spans 12 residues. Here the CDR3 DNA reads TGTGCCTGGAGTCCCCAACGGGGAGAAGCTTTCTTT. Its protein is CAWSPQRGEAFF.

This clonotype appeared a few times. V usage is TRBV12-3 or TRBV12-4 and J usage is TRBJ1-2; the D is unclear. The CDR3 is 13 residues long. Between the trimmed V and J ends, which lost 1 base and 5 bases, there was a span of 8 bases. CDR3 sequence (DNA): TGTGCCAGCAGTTTAGGGAGTAGATATGGCTACACCTTC. Protein: CASSLGSRYGYTF.